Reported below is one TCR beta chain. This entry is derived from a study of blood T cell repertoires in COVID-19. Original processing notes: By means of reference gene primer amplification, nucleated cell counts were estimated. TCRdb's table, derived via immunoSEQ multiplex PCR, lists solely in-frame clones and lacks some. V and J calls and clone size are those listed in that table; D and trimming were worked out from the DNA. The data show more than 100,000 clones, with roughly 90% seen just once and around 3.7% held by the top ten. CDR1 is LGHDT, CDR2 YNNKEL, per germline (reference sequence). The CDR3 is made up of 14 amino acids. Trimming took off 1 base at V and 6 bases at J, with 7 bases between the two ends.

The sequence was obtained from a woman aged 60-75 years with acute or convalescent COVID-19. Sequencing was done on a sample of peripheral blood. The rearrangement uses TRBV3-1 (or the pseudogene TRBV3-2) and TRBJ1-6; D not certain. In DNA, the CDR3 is TGTGCCAGCAGCCAAGCTCGGGGTAATTCACCCCTCCACTTT. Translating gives CASSQARGNSPLHF.